This record covers a single TCR beta chain. Its matching antigen is unknown. Molecular barcoding with unique molecular identifiers was used for the TCRbeta library. TCRdb itself ran the PCR reads through MiXCR, one entry per CDR3 protein. Seen here are over 45,000 distinct CDR3 sequences, approximately 6% observed once, and the top ten hold 30%. This sample is part of a study of T-cell reconstitution after alpha-beta-depleted transplantation in children. Findings and caveats of the study: A year post-transplant, T-cell counts and diversity derived mostly from newly produced T cells.

The sample in question was PBMCs, mostly from graft donor cells, obtained 60 days after TCRalphabeta/CD19-depleted stem cell transplant. This TCR derives from a female patient aged 2-10 years who had a stem cell transplant for aplastic anemia, so the T cells may come from the graft donor.

CDR3 sequence reads: CASCQRGGRSHEQFF. DNA for the CDR3: TGTGCCTCCTGCCAACGTGGCGGGAGAAGCCATGAGCAGTTCTTC. The chain has TRBV3-1 and TRBJ2-1, with 7 bases that match TRBD2. J gave up 8 bases and V 11 bases, and 18 bases lay outside the gene matches. The germline V gene has CDR1 LGHDT and CDR2 YNNKEL (reference sequence). CDR3 size: 15 residues.